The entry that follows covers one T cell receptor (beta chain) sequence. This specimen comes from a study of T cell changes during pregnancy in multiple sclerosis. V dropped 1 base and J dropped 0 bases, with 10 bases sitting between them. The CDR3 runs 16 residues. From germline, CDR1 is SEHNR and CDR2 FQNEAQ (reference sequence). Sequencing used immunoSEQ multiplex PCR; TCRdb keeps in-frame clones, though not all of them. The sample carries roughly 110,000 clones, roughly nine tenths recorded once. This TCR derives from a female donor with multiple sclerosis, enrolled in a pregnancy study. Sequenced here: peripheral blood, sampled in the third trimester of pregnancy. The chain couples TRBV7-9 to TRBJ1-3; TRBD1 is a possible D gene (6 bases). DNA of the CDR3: TGTGCCAGCAGCTTAGGGGACACCCTCTCTGGAAACACCATATATTTT. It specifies CASSLGDTLSGNTIYF.